These 2 T cell receptor beta chains were all obtained from the same sample, sequenced in a study of memory CD4+ T cells and cytomegalovirus serostatus. Single viable CD3+CD4+CD8-CD45RO+ cells were sorted as the memory CD4+ T cells. Repertoires were generated with immunoSEQ multiplex PCR, while TCRdb's copy carries only in-frame clones and drops some. The sample lists some 52,000 clones, more than 70% seen once, with roughly 2% in the top ten. The sequenced sample was memory CD4+ T cells from blood. Receptors originate from an adult in good health and CMV-seropositive.

The chain joins TRBV28 to TRBJ2-3, with 9 bases matching TRBD1. The CDR3 has 15 residues. Germline assignment: CDR1 MDHEN and CDR2 SYDVKM. V lost 5 bases and J lost 6; bases outside the gene matches: 9. CDR3 in DNA: TGTGCCAGCAGTGCTCCCGGGACAGGGCCCGATACGCAGTATTTT. This codes for CASSAPGTGPDTQYF. Full variable domain (missing parts from reference TRBV28 and TRBJ2-3): DVKVTQSSRYLVKRTGEKVFLECVQDMDHENMFWYRQDPGLGLRLIYFSYDVKMKEKGDIPEGYSVSREKKERFSLILESASTNQTSMYLCASSAPGTGPDTQYFGPGTRLTVL.

This chain connects TRBV5-1 to TRBJ2-1; possible D gene TRBD1, 6 bases. The CDR3 loop spans 16 amino acids. Trimming removed 3 bases from V and 0 bases from J, with 13 bases in between. The germline V gene has CDR1 SGHRS and CDR2 YFSETQ. The DNA of the CDR3 is TGCGCCAGCAGCTCTCTACAGGGCCGCTCCTACAATGAGCAGTTCTTC. Translation gives CASSSLQGRSYNEQFF.